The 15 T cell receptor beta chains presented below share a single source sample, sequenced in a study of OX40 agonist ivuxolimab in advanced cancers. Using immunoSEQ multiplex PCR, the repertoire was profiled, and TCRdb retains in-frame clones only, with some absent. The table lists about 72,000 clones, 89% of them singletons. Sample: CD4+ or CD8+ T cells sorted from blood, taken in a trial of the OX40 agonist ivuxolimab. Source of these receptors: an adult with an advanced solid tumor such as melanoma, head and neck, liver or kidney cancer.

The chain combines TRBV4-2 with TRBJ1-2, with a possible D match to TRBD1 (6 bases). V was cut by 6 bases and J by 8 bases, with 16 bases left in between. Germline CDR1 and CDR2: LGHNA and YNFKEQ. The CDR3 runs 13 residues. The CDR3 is CASSLGTRIGYTF. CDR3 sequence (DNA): TGTGCCAGCAGTTTAGGGACAAGGATCGGCTACACCTTC.

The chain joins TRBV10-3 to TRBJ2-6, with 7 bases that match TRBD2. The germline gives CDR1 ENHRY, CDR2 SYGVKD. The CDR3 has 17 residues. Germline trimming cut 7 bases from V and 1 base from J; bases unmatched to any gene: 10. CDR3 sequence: CAITPWGGASGANVLTF. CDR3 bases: TGTGCCATCACCCCCTGGGGGGGTGCGTCTGGGGCCAACGTCCTGACTTTC.

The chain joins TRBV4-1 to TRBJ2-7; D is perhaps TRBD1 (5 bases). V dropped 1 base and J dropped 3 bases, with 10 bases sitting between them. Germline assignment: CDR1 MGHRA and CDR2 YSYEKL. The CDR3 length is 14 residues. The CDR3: CASSQGYRRYEQYF. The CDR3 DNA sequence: TGCGCCAGCAGCCAAGGGTACAGGCGCTACGAGCAGTACTTC.

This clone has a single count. This chain's CDR3 is CASSLLDQETQYF. CDR3 in DNA: TGTGCCAGCAGCTTACTCGATCAAGAGACCCAGTACTTC. The V call is TRBV11-2, the J call TRBJ2-5, with D hard to call. Between the trimmed V and J ends, which lost 2 bases and 2 bases, there was a span of 6 bases. This CDR3 is 13 amino acids long. Germline CDR1 is SGHAT and CDR2 is FQNNGV.

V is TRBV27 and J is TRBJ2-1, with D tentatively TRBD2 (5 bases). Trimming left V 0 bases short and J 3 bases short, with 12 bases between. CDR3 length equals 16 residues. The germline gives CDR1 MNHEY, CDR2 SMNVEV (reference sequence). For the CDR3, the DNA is TGTGCCAGCAGTTTATCCCCAAATCGGGGCTACAATGAGCAGTTCTTC. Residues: CASSLSPNRGYNEQFF.

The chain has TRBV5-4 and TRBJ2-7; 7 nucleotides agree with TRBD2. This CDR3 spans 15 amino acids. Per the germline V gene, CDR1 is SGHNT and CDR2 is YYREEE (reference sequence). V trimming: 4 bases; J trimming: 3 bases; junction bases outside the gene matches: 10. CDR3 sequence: CASSGSGNRVYEQYF. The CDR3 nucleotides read TGTGCCAGCAGCGGGAGCGGGAATAGGGTCTACGAGCAGTACTTC.

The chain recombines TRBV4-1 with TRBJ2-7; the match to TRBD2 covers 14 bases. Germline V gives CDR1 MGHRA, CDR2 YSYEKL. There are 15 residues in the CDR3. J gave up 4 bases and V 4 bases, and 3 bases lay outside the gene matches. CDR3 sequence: CASSRGLAGGYEQYF. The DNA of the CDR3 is TGCGCCAGCAGCCGAGGACTAGCGGGGGGTTACGAGCAGTACTTC.

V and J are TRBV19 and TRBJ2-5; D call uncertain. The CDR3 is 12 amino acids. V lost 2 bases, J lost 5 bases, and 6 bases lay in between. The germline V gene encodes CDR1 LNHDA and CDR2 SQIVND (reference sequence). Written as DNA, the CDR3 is TGTGCCAGTAGTATAATGGGGGAGACCCAGTACTTC. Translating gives CASSIMGETQYF.

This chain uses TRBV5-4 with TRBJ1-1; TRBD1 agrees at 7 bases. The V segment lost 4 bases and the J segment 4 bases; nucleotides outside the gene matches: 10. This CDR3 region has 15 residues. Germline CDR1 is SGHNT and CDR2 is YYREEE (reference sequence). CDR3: CASSPPGQRSTEAFF. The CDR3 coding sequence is TGTGCCAGCAGCCCACCGGGACAGAGGTCCACTGAAGCTTTCTTT.

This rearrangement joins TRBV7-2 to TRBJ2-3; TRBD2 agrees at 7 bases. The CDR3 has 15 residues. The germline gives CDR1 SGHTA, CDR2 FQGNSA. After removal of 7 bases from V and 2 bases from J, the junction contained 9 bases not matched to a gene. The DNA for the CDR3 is TGTGCCAGCACCCCCAGGGCGGGGGACACAGATACGCAGTATTTT. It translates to CASTPRAGDTDTQYF.

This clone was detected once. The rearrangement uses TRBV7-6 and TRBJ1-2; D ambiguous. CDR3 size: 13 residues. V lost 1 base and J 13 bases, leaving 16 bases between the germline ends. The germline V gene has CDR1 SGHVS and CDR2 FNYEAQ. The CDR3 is CASSLGRQPGITF. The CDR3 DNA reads TGTGCCAGCAGCTTAGGGCGGCAGCCCGGGATCACCTTC. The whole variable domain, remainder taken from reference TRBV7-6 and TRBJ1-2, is GAGVSQSPRYKVTKRGQDVALRCDPISGHVSLYWYRQALGQGPEFLTYFNYEAQQDKSGLPNDRFSAERPEGSISTLTIQRTEQRDSAMYRCASSLGRQPGITFGSGTRLTVV.

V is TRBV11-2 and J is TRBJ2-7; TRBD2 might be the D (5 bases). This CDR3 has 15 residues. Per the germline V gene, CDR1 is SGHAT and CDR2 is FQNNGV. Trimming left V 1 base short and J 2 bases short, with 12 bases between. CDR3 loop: CASSLGSGVAYEQYF. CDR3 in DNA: TGTGCCAGCAGCTTAGGTTCCGGGGTGGCCTACGAGCAGTACTTC.

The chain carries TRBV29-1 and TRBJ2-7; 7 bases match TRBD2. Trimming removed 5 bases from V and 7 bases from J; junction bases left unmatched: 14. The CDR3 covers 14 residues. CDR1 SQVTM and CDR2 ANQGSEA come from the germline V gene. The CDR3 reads CSVTTGGLGGEQYF. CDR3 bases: TGCAGCGTTACCACAGGTGGGCTCGGGGGGGAGCAGTACTTC.

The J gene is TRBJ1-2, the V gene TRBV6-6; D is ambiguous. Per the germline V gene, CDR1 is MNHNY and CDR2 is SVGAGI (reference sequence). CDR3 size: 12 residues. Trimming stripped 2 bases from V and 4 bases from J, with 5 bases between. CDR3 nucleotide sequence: TGTGCCAGCAGTTACGATGGCTATGGCTACACCTTC. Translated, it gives CASSYDGYGYTF.

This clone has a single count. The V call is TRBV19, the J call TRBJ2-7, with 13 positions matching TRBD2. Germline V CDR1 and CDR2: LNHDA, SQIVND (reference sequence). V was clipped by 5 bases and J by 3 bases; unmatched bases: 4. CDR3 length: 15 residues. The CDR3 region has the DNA TGTGCCAGTAGTCCCCGACTAGCGGGGGGCTACGAGCAGTACTTC. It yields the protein CASSPRLAGGYEQYF.